In this sample, the clone carrying this T cell receptor gamma chain turned up many times. Its antigen is still unknown. TCRdb re-called clones from the multiplex PCR reads via CATT. The table has 13,000 to 15,000 gamma-chain clones, around 1.5% seen once; the top ten hold 25% to 30%. CDR1 is EGSNGY and CDR2 is YDSYNSKV in the germline V gene. CDR3 size: 13 residues. J gave up 5 bases and V 1 base, and 5 bases lay outside the gene matches. The entry originates in a study of γδ T cells in repeated Plasmodium falciparum infection. The study's findings and limits: Repeated controlled infections reportedly drove waves of new clonotype selection in Vdelta2-negative, mostly Vdelta1+, gammadelta repertoires. Over time and infection, Vgamma9/Vdelta2+ repertoires remained highly stable and polyclonal.

Vgamma9/Vdelta2+ and Vdelta2-negative gammadelta T cells were flow-sorted from PBMC for bulk sequencing. The TCR comes from a pool of human donors (malaria-infected and uninfected, not separated). The chain is built from TRGV2 and TRGJ1 or TRGJ2. Sequencing was carried out using gamma-delta T cells from blood. CDR3 sequence reads: CATWDGLNYKKLF. As DNA, the CDR3 is TGTGCCACCTGGGACGGCCTCAATTATAAGAAACTCTTT.